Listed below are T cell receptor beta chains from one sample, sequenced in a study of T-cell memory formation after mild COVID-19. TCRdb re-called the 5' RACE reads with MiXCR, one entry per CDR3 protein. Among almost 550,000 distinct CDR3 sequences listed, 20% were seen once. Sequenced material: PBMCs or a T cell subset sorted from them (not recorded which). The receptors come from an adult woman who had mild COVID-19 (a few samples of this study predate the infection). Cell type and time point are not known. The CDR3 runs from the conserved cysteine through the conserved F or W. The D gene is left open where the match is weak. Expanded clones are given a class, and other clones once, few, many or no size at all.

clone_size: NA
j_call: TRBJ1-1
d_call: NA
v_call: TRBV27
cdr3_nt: TGTGCCAGCAGTTTCTCCTCTCCGGGGGGTGGTGGTGAAGCTTTCTTT
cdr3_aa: CASSFSSPGGGGEAFF

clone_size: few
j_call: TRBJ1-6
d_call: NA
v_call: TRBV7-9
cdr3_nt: TGTGCCAGCAGCCCCCCGGGGGTACGTAATTCACCCCTCCACTTT
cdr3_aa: CASSPPGVRNSPLHF

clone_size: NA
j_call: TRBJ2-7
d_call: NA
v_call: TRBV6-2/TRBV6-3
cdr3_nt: TGTGCCAGCCTTCTCCCTCGGGGGGAGCAGTACTTC
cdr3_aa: CASLLPRGEQYF

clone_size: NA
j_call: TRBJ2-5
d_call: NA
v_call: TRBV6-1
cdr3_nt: TGTGCCAGCAGTGGCCCGGACTGGGTAGAGACCCAGTACTTC
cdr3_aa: CASSGPDWVETQYF

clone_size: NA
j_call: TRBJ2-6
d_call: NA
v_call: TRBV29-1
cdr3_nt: TGCAGCGTTGAAGGCCGAGGCAGTCTTTCCGGGGCCAACGTCCTGACTTTC
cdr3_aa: CSVEGRGSLSGANVLTF

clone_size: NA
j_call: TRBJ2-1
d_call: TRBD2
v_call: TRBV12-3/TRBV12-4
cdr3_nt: TGTGCCAGCACCTTGGGCAGCGGGAGGGACAATGAGCAGTTCTTC
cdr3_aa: CASTLGSGRDNEQFF

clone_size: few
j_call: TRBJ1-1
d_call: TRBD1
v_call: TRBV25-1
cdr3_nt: TGTGCCAGCCACGACAGGGGGTGGGGTGAAGCTTTCTTT
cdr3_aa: CASHDRGWGEAFF

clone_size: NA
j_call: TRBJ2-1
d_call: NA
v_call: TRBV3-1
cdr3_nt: TGTGCCAGCAGCCAAGCGACGGAAAATGAGCAGTTCTTC
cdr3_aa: CASSQATENEQFF

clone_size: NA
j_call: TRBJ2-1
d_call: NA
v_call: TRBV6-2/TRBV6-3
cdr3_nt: TGTGCCAGCAGCAATAGGTTCCGTGACTCCTACAATGAGCAGTTCTTC
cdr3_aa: CASSNRFRDSYNEQFF

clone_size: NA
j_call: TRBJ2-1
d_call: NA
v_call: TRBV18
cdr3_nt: TGTGCCAGCTCACCACCCCAGGGCCCGTCGGGGAATGAGCAGTTCTTC
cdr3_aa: CASSPPQGPSGNEQFF

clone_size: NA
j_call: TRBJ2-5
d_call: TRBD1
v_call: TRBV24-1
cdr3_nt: TGTGCCACCAGTGATTTTTCCAGGGGGGAGACCCAGTACTTC
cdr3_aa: CATSDFSRGETQYF

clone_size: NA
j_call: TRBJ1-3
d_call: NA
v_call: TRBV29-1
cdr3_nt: TGCAGCGTTGTTTCTGGTGCTGGAAACACCATATATTTT
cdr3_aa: CSVVSGAGNTIYF

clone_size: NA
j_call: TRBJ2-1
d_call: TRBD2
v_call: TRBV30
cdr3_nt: TGTGCCTGGATGTTAGCGGGAGGGAATGAGCAGTTCTTC
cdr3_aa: CAWMLAGGNEQFF

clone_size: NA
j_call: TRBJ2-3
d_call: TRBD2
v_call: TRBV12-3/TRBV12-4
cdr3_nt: TGTGCCAGCAGTTTAGGGGCTAGCGGGGCATATACGCAGTATTTT
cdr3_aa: CASSLGASGAYTQYF

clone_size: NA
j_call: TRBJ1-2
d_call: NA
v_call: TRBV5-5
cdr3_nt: TGTGCCAGCAGCTTAAACCTCAATGGCTACACCTTC
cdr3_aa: CASSLNLNGYTF

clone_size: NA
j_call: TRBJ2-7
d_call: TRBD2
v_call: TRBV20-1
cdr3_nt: TGCAGTGCTAGACCGAGACTAGCGGGATTAACCTACGAGCAGTACTTC
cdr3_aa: CSARPRLAGLTYEQYF

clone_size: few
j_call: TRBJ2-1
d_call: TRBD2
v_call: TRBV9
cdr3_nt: TGTGCCAGCAGCGCGGGACTAGCGGGGGTGAATGAGCAGTTCTTC
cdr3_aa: CASSAGLAGVNEQFF

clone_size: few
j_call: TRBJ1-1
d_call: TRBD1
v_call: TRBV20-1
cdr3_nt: TGCAGTGCTAGAGATAGTAACAGGGGGCCCGAGGTGAACACTGAAGCTTTCTTT
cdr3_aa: CSARDSNRGPEVNTEAFF

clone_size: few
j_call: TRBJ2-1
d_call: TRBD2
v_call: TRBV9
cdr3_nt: TGTGCCAGCAGCGTCATCGGGGGAGGTAGCGGGGCGGACTCCTACAATGAGCAGTTCTTC
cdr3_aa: CASSVIGGGSGADSYNEQFF

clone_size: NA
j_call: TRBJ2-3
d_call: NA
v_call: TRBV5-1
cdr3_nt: TGCGCCAGTGGCGAGGGGCGAACCGCTTTAACGCAGTATTTT
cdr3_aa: CASGEGRTALTQYF

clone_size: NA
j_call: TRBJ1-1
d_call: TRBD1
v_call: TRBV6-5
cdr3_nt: TGTGCCAGCAGTAATACAGACAGGGGCTTTAACACTGAAGCTTTCTTT
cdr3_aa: CASSNTDRGFNTEAFF

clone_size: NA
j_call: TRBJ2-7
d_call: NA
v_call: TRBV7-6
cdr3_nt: TGTGCCAGCAGCTCCCAACAGGGACCCTACGAGCAGTACTTC
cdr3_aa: CASSSQQGPYEQYF

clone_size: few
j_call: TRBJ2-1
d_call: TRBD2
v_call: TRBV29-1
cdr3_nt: TGCAGCGTTGATATTCGTGTGGTAGCGGGTTACAATGAGCAGTTCTTC
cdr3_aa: CSVDIRVVAGYNEQFF

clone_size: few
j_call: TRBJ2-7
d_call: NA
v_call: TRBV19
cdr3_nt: TGTGCCAGTAGTCAAGGGGCAGGGTCCCGGGAGCAGTACTTC
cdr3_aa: CASSQGAGSREQYF

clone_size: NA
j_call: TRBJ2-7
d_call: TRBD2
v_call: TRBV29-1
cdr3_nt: TGCAGCGTTGGGTCTAGCGGGAGTTACGAGCAGTACTTC
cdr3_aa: CSVGSSGSYEQYF

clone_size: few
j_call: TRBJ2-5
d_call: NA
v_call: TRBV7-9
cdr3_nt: TGTGCCAGCAGCGAAAACAGGAATACCCAAGAGACCCAGTACTTC
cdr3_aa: CASSENRNTQETQYF

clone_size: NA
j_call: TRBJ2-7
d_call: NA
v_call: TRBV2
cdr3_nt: TGTGCCAGCAGTGAGGGGGAGGTTTACGAGCAGTACTTC
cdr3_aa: CASSEGEVYEQYF

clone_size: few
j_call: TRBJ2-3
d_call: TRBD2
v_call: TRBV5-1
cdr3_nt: TGCGCCAGCAGCTTGGACGGACTAGCGGGAGTAGATACGCAGTATTTT
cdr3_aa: CASSLDGLAGVDTQYF

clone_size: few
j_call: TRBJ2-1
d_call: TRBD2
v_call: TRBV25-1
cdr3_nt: TGTGCCAGCAGTGAATCGGCTAGCGGGAGGCAGTTCTTC
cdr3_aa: CASSESASGRQFF

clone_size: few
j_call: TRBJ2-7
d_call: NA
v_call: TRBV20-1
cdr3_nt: TGCAGTGCTAGAGATATCCCCCGGATGGGGTACTTC
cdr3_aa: CSARDIPRMGYF

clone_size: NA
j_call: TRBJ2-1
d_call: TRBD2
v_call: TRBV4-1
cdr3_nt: TGCGCCAGCAGCCATGCTGCCCTAGCGGGGGGGAGAGAGCAGTTCTTC
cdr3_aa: CASSHAALAGGREQFF

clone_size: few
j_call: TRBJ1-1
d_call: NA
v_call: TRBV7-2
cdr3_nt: TGTGCCAGCAGCTTATATCAGGGTCGAGGAGGGACTGAAGCTTTCTTT
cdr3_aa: CASSLYQGRGGTEAFF

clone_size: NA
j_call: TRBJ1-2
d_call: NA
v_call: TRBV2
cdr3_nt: TGTGCCAGCAGTGAAAGGGGAGGAGCATTTTATGGCTACACCTTC
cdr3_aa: CASSERGGAFYGYTF

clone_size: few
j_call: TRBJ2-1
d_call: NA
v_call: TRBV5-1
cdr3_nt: TGCGCCAGCAGCTGGAAAGACAGTAACAATGAGCAGTTCTTC
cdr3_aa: CASSWKDSNNEQFF

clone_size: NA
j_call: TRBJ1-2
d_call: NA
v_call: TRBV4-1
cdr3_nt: TGCGCCAGCAGCCGACAGGAAGACTATGGCTACACCTTC
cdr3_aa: CASSRQEDYGYTF

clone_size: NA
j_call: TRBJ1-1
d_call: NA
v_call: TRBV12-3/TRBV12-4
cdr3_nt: TGTGCCAGCAGTCTATGGACTTCTGAAGCTTTCTTT
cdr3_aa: CASSLWTSEAFF

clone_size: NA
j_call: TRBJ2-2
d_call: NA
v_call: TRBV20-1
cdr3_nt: TGCAGTGCTAGAAGCTTTAAGGGGAATTCGAACACCGGGGAGCTGTTTTTT
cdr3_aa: CSARSFKGNSNTGELFF

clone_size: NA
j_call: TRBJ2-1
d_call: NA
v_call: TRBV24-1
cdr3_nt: TGTGCCACCAGTGATCCGCGACCTATCCCGGGAGAGCAGTTCTTC
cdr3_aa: CATSDPRPIPGEQFF

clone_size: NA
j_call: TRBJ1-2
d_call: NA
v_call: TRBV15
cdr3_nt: TGTGCCACCAGCAGAGGAACAGGGCGGCTAGACTATGGCTACACCTTC
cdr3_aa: CATSRGTGRLDYGYTF

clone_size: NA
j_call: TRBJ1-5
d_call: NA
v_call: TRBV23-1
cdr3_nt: TGCGCCAGCAGTCAATTTCAGGGCTGGGGGCAGCCCCAGCATTTT
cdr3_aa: CASSQFQGWGQPQHF

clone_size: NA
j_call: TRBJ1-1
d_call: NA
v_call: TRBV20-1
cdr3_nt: TGCAGTGCCGCGGAGGGGGCTGAAGCTTTCTTT
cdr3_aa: CSAAEGAEAFF

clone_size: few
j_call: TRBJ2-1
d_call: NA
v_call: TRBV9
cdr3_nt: TGTGCCAGCAGCGTCGGTCTTGGGGGGTCCTACAATGAGCAGTTCTTC
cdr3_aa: CASSVGLGGSYNEQFF

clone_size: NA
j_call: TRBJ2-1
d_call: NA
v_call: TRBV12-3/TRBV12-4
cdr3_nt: TGTGCCAGCAGTCCGTTAGCGCAAGATTACAATGAGCAGTTCTTC
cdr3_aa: CASSPLAQDYNEQFF

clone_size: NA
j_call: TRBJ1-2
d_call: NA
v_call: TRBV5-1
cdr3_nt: TGCGCCAGCAGCTTGATGACCTCTATGGGCTACACCTTC
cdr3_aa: CASSLMTSMGYTF

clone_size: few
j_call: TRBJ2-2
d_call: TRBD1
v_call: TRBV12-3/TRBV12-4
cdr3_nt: TGTGCCAGCAGATGGACAGGGAACACCGGGGAGCTGTTTTTT
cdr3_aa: CASRWTGNTGELFF

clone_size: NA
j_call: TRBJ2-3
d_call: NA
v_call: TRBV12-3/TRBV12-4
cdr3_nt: TGTGCCATTATCGGAGGGGGCCGCGATACGCAGTATTTT
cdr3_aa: CAIIGGGRDTQYF

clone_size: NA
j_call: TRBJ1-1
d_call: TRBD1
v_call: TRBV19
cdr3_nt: TGTGCCAGTAGTAGGGGGGACAGGGGGCCGAACACTGAAGCTTTCTTT
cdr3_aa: CASSRGDRGPNTEAFF

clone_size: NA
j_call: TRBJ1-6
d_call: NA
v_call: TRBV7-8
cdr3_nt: TGTGCCAGCAGCTTTGGTTCCTCAGAATCACCCCTCCACTTT
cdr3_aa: CASSFGSSESPLHF

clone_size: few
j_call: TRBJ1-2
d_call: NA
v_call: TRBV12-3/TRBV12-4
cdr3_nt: TGTGCCAGCAGCCTTGGGCGTTTCAACTATGGCTACACCTTC
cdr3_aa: CASSLGRFNYGYTF

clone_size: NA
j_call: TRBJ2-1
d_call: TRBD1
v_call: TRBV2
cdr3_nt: TGTGCCAGCATGGGGGGGACAGGGGGCTATGAGCAGTTCTTC
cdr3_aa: CASMGGTGGYEQFF